Below, 32 T cell receptor beta chains from the same sample are listed, as sequenced in a study of blood T cell repertoires in COVID-19 (dated by TCRdb to 2018 to 2021). Library prep was done by the immunoSEQ multiplex PCR assay. TCRdb took this table from immuneACCESS and kept in-frame rearrangements with V and J called. Such tables lack part of the clones; where checked against another copy, unresolved V genes explain under half of the gap, and the rest is unexplained. Counted in this sample were about 300,000 clones; around 89% of them appeared once. The ten largest account for roughly 4.3% of the sample. The source material was PBMCs or T cells enriched from blood (not recorded which). The receptors stem from a woman aged 18-29 years with acute COVID-19.

The chain recombines TRBV7-9 with TRBJ1-1, with D possibly TRBD1 on 5 matching bases. The germline V and J ends were trimmed by 5 bases and 0 bases, with 22 bases remaining between them. Per the germline V gene, CDR1 is SEHNR and CDR2 is FQNEAQ (reference sequence). This CDR3 is 18 amino acids long. Written as DNA, the CDR3 is TGTGCCAGCAGCCAAAGAGACAGTTCTTACGAGCTGAACACTGAAGCTTTCTTT. Amino acid sequence: CASSQRDSSYELNTEAFF.

This clone was recorded only once. The chain is built from TRBV25-1 and TRBJ2-7; D perhaps matches TRBD1 (6 bases). Per germline, CDR1 MGHDK and CDR2 SYGVNS. This CDR3 spans 15 amino acids. Trimming cost V 6 bases and J 4 bases, with 19 bases left between them. CDR3 region: CASSPGVGARYEQYF. DNA for the CDR3: TGTGCCAGCAGCCCCGGGGTGGGGGCCCGGTACGAGCAGTACTTC.

The V gene is TRBV19, the J gene TRBJ1-5; D remains ambiguous. The germline V and J ends were trimmed by 5 bases and 6 bases, with 11 bases remaining between them. This CDR3 is built from 13 residues. Germline assignment: CDR1 LNHDA and CDR2 SQIVND (reference sequence). The CDR3 DNA reads TGTGCCAGTAGTCGGTCTGCAGGTCAGCCCCAGCATTTT. Amino acid sequence: CASSRSAGQPQHF.

The chain couples TRBV27 to TRBJ1-2, with D maybe TRBD1 (5 bases). CDR3 length: 13 residues. Germline V lookup: CDR1 MNHEY, CDR2 SMNVEV (reference sequence). Trimming stripped 2 bases from V and 10 bases from J, with 14 bases between. The CDR3 loop is CASSLGAGLDYTF. The CDR3 coding sequence is TGTGCCAGCAGTTTAGGGGCAGGGTTGGACTACACCTTC.

The chain couples TRBV7-9 to TRBJ2-1; no reliable D call. This CDR3 comprises 14 residues. V lost 5 bases and J 6 bases, leaving 14 bases between the germline ends. Germline V gene sequence: CDR1 SEHNR, CDR2 FQNEAQ (reference sequence). CDR3 bases: TGTGCCAGCAGCCTCGTACCGAGTTTCAATGAGCAGTTCTTC. Its protein is CASSLVPSFNEQFF.

This clone appeared once. The chain recombines TRBV25-1 with TRBJ2-1; 10 nucleotides line up with TRBD1. CDR3 length: 16 amino acids. Germline CDR1 is MGHDK and CDR2 is SYGVNS. V shed 4 bases, J shed 7 bases, and the junction held 10 bases outside the gene matches. CDR3: CASSGTETGGWNEQFF. In nucleotides, the CDR3 is TGTGCCAGCAGTGGTACTGAGACAGGGGGCTGGAATGAGCAGTTCTTC.

The chain is built from TRBV5-1 and TRBJ1-2, with a possible D match to TRBD1 (5 bases). The CDR3 length is 16 residues. The V gene's germline CDR1 is SGHRS and CDR2 YFSETQ. Trimming took 2 bases from V and 0 from J, leaving 14 bases between them. The CDR3 nucleotides are TGCGCCAGCAGCTTCCGAAGGGACTCCGCTAACTATGGCTACACCTTC. Protein product: CASSFRRDSANYGYTF.

Only one count was recorded for this clone. The chain employs TRBV27 and TRBJ1-2; D possibly corresponds to TRBD1 (6 bases). This CDR3 spans 15 amino acids. Trimming pared 5 bases from V and 3 bases from J, leaving 16 bases between. Germline CDR1 MNHEY, CDR2 SMNVEV (reference sequence). The CDR3 spells CASSPSWTDHYGYTF. As DNA, the CDR3 is TGTGCCAGCAGTCCATCATGGACAGACCACTATGGCTACACCTTC.

This clone has only one observation. The rearrangement uses TRBV7-9 and TRBJ1-1; D uncertain. This CDR3 has 13 amino acids. V gave up 4 bases and J gave up 7 bases, with 13 bases separating them. CDR1 is SEHNR and CDR2 is FQNEAQ in the germline V gene (reference sequence). CDR3 protein: CASSSTGKLEAFF. The CDR3 DNA is TGTGCCAGCAGCTCCACGGGGAAACTTGAAGCTTTCTTT.

The V gene is TRBV19, the J gene TRBJ2-7, with 7 bases lining up with TRBD1. The germline V gene has CDR1 LNHDA and CDR2 SQIVND (reference sequence). The CDR3 runs 15 residues. V dropped 5 bases and J dropped 6; count of bases not matched to a gene: 13. DNA for the CDR3: TGTGCCAGTAGTCGGGACAGTGGGCCTCCCGCCGAGCAGTACTTC. This encodes CASSRDSGPPAEQYF.

The chain is built from TRBV6-5 and TRBJ1-5, with D unclear. There are 15 residues in the CDR3. Trimming pared 0 bases from V and 2 bases from J, leaving 8 bases between. From germline, CDR1 is MNHEY and CDR2 SVGAGI. DNA of the CDR3: TGTGCCAGCAGTTACTCGTTTACAGGCAATCAGCCCCAGCATTTT. This translates into CASSYSFTGNQPQHF.

On this clone: Sequence at one end of the junction differs from germline and may be a read error. The chain is built from TRBV7-7 and TRBJ2-2; 8 bases are a match to TRBD1. The germline V gene has CDR1 SSHAT and CDR2 FNYEAQ (reference sequence). This CDR3 is built from 15 residues. The CDR3, as DNA: TGTGCTAGCAGCTTGTCAGGGGGCCGGAGCGGGGAGCTGTTTTTT. This gives the protein CASSLSGGRSGELFF. Full variable domain (missing parts from reference TRBV7-7 and TRBJ2-2): GAGVSQSPRYKVTKRGQDVTLRCDPISSHATLYWYQQALGQGPEFLTYFNYEAQPDKSGLPSDRFSAERPEGSISTLTIQRTEQRDSAMYRCASSLSGGRSGELFFGEGSRLTVL.

This clone showed up just once. This chain connects TRBV7-2 to TRBJ2-7; D is possibly TRBD2 (7 bases). Deletions cut 5 bases from V and 4 bases from J, with 18 bases between. CDR1 is SGHTA and CDR2 is FQGNSA in the germline V gene. CDR3 length: 15 residues. The CDR3 DNA reads TGTGCCAGCAGCCTCGAGACTGGGAGGGGGTACGAGCAGTACTTC. Encoded protein: CASSLETGRGYEQYF. Filled out from reference TRBV7-2 and TRBJ2-7, the complete variable domain reads GAGVSQSPSNKVTEKGKDVELRCDPISGHTALYWYRQSLGQGLEFLIYFQGNSAPDKSGLPSDRFSAERTGGSVSTLTIQRTQQEDSAVYLCASSLETGRGYEQYFGPGTRLTVT.

The chain has TRBV13 and TRBJ2-5, with a tentative D call TRBD2 (6 bases). The CDR3 covers 15 residues. V was cut by 4 bases and J by 3 bases, with 15 bases left in between. Germline-derived CDR1 and CDR2 are PRHDT and FYEKMQ (reference sequence). Here the CDR3 DNA reads TGTGCCAGCAGCTCGCGGGGTAAATTCGAAGAGACCCAGTACTTC. Protein: CASSSRGKFEETQYF.

V is TRBV29-1 and J is TRBJ2-1, with 8 bases fitting TRBD2. CDR1 is SQVTM, CDR2 ANQGSEA, per germline. After removal of 3 bases from V and 9 bases from J, the junction contained 13 bases not matched to a gene. The CDR3 consists of 15 residues. The CDR3 loop is CSVEPGVREVTEQFF. The CDR3, as DNA: TGCAGCGTTGAGCCCGGAGTGCGGGAGGTGACTGAGCAGTTCTTC.

This clone was observed once. V usage is TRBV19 and J usage is TRBJ2-1; 10 bases are shared with TRBD2. Germline V CDR1 and CDR2: LNHDA, SQIVND (reference sequence). The CDR3 extends over 16 amino acids. V lost 4 bases, J lost 2 bases, and 5 bases stayed unmatched. The CDR3 bases are TGTGCCAGTAGTACCCTAGCGGGAGTGGCCTACAATGAGCAGTTCTTC. Protein product: CASSTLAGVAYNEQFF.

The J gene is TRBJ1-1, the V gene TRBV6-5, with a possible D match to TRBD1 (5 bases). The CDR3 is 13 amino acids. With 6 bases removed from V and 2 bases from J, the gap between germline ends came to 10 bases. Germline V gene lookup returns CDR1 MNHEY and CDR2 SVGAGI. The CDR3 DNA sequence: TGTGCCAGCAGAGCGGGGACCAACACTGAAGCTTTCTTT. Protein sequence: CASRAGTNTEAFF.

The CDR3 loop is CATSRGRGAGELFF. CDR3 nucleotides: TGTGCCACCAGCAGAGGTCGGGGGGCCGGGGAGCTGTTTTTT. The chain recombines TRBV15 with TRBJ2-2; 7 bases are a match to TRBD2. The CDR3 loop spans 14 amino acids. Germline lookup yields CDR1 LNHNV and CDR2 YYDKDF (reference sequence). The junction had 2 bases not matched to a gene; V was cut back by 1 base and J by 6 bases.

The chain employs TRBV28 and TRBJ2-5, with a weak D call TRBD2 (6 bases). Germline assignment: CDR1 MDHEN and CDR2 SYDVKM. The CDR3 contains 14 residues. V lost 8 bases and J 0 bases, leaving 13 bases between the germline ends. CDR3 loop: CASGLGRYQETQYF. The CDR3 DNA reads as TGTGCCAGCGGGCTAGGGAGGTACCAAGAGACCCAGTACTTC.

For this clone: Other DNA sequences of this sample code for an identical CDR3. V is TRBV28 and J is TRBJ1-5, with TRBD1 matching 9 bases. CDR1 and CDR2 from the germline V gene are MDHEN and SYDVKM. The junction had 8 bases not matched to a gene; V was cut back by 5 bases and J by 3 bases. The CDR3 consists of 16 residues. Here the CDR3 DNA reads TGTGCCAGCAGTCTATCCGGGACAGGGTCCAATCAGCCCCAGCATTTT. Residues: CASSLSGTGSNQPQHF.

V and J are TRBV5-1 and TRBJ2-6, with D possibly TRBD1 on 5 matching bases. Germline lookup yields CDR1 SGHRS and CDR2 YFSETQ. Trimming stripped 1 base from V and 0 bases from J, with 8 bases between. The CDR3 has 16 amino acids. CDR3 nucleotides: TGCGCCAGCAGCTTGCAGGGTAGCTCTGGGGCCAACGTCCTGACTTTC. It encodes CASSLQGSSGANVLTF.

The rearrangement uses TRBV27 and TRBJ2-7; 8 nucleotides line up with TRBD1. The germline V gene encodes CDR1 MNHEY and CDR2 SMNVEV (reference sequence). The CDR3 spans 14 residues. The junction had 8 bases not matched to a gene; V was cut back by 4 bases and J by 6 bases. This chain's CDR3 is CASSSPDRDPEQYF. The CDR3 nucleotides are TGTGCCAGCAGTTCTCCGGACAGGGATCCCGAGCAGTACTTC.

The V gene is TRBV5-1, the J gene TRBJ2-1; no clear D gene. CDR3 size: 15 residues. V lost 0 bases and J 1 base, leaving 8 bases between the germline ends. In germline, CDR1 is SGHRS, CDR2 YFSETQ. CDR3: CASSLEWRSYNEQFF. Written as DNA, the CDR3 is TGCGCCAGCAGCTTGGAGTGGCGGTCCTACAATGAGCAGTTCTTC.

CDR3 nucleotide sequence: TGTGCCACCAGAGAGCCGGGACTAGCCAAAAACATTCAGTACTTC. This translates into CATREPGLAKNIQYF. The chain employs TRBV24-1 and TRBJ2-4; maybe TRBD2 (6 bases). V was cut by 7 bases and J by 0 bases, with 12 bases left in between. CDR3 length: 15 residues. Germline V lookup: CDR1 KGHDR, CDR2 SFDVKD.

This chain links TRBV5-1 with TRBJ1-4, with 7 bases identical to TRBD1. Germline trimming cut 2 bases from V and 2 bases from J; bases unmatched to any gene: 3. Germline loops: CDR1 SGHRS, CDR2 YFSETQ. The CDR3 contains 15 residues. CDR3 region: CASSFRQGTNEKLFF. The CDR3 DNA sequence: TGCGCCAGCAGCTTCCGACAGGGCACTAATGAAAAACTGTTTTTT.

V is TRBV28 and J is TRBJ1-3; TRBD1 matches 7 bases. The germline CDR1 and CDR2 sequences are MDHEN and SYDVKM. Trimming took 4 bases from V and 5 from J; bases not matched to a gene: 11. CDR3 size: 16 residues. In DNA, the CDR3 is TGTGCCAGCAGTTCCAGGGGGGAAGGTCGTAGAAACACCATATATTTT. Amino acids: CASSSRGEGRRNTIYF.

The chain combines TRBV7-2 with TRBJ1-2; possible D gene TRBD1, 5 bases. Germline loops: CDR1 SGHTA, CDR2 FQGNSA. Trimming left V 7 bases short and J 4 bases short, with 16 bases between. This CDR3 contains 14 residues. Here the CDR3 reads CASTPGRGGYGYTF. CDR3 coding DNA: TGTGCCAGCACCCCGGGGAGGGGAGGCTATGGCTACACCTTC.

J is TRBJ2-7 and V is TRBV14; D is perhaps TRBD1 (6 bases). Germline CDR1 and CDR2: SGHDN and FVKESK. This CDR3 has 13 residues. The V and J ends lost 4 bases and 6 bases respectively, with 13 bases between them. The chain's CDR3 is CASSPPDRTEQYF. Here the CDR3 DNA reads TGTGCCAGCAGCCCCCCTGACAGGACCGAGCAGTACTTC.

V and J are TRBV27 and TRBJ1-2; D not certain. Germline V CDR1 and CDR2: MNHEY, SMNVEV (reference sequence). The V end lost 3 bases, the J end lost 4 bases, and 12 bases lay between the germline ends. This CDR3 is built from 14 residues. The DNA for the CDR3 is TGTGCCAGCAGTTTGGCGGTTGGCAGCTATGGCTACACCTTC. Protein product: CASSLAVGSYGYTF.

The rearrangement joins TRBV12-3 or TRBV12-4 to TRBJ1-1, with 9 bases that match TRBD1. The J segment lost 10 bases and the V segment lost 6 bases, leaving 6 bases of the junction unmatched. This CDR3 has 12 residues. The CDR3 bases are TGTGCCAGCAGGAATACAGGGGGCACAGCTTTCTTT. Translation gives CASRNTGGTAFF.

The chain employs TRBV4-1 and TRBJ2-7; 9 nucleotides line up with TRBD1. J gave up 3 bases and V 2 bases, and 17 bases lay outside the gene matches. The germline gives CDR1 MGHRA, CDR2 YSYEKL. There are 19 residues in the CDR3. CDR3 sequence: CASSQPSGQGFLEVYEQYF. As DNA, the CDR3 is TGCGCCAGCAGCCAACCATCGGGACAGGGTTTCCTCGAGGTCTACGAGCAGTACTTC.

This sequence joins TRBV5-1 and TRBJ1-6, with 7 nucleotides matching TRBD1. The ends lost 4 bases at V and 7 bases at J; junction bases unmatched: 5. This CDR3 spans 14 amino acids. The V gene's germline CDR1 is SGHRS and CDR2 YFSETQ. The CDR3 loop is CASSPDRENSPLHF. For the CDR3, the DNA is TGCGCCAGCAGCCCCGACAGGGAAAATTCACCCCTCCACTTT.